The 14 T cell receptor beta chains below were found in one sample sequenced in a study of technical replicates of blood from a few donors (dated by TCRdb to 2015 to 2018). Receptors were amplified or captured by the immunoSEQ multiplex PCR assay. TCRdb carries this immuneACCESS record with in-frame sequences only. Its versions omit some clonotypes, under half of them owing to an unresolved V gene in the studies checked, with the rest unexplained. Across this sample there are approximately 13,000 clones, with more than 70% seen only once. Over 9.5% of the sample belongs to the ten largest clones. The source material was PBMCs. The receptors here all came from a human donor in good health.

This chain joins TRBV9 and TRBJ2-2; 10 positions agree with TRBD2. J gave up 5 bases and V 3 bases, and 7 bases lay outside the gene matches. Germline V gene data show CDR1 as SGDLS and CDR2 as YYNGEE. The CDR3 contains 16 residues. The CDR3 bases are TGTGCCAGCAGCGGCTTAGCGGGAGGAAGTACCGGGGAGCTGTTTTTT. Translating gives CASSGLAGGSTGELFF. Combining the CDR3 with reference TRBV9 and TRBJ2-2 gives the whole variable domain DSGVTQTPKHLITATGQRVTLRCSPRSGDLSVYWYQQSLDQGLQFLIQYYNGEERAKGNILERFSAQQFPDLHSELNLSSLELGDSALYFCASSGLAGGSTGELFFGEGSRLTVL.

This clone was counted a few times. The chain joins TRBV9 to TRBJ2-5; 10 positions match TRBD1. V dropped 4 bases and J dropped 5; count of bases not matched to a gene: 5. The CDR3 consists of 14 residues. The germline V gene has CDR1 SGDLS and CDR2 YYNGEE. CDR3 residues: CASSLRQGAETQYF. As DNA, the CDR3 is TGTGCCAGCAGCTTGCGACAGGGGGCCGAGACCCAGTACTTC. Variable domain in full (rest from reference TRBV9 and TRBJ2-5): DSGVTQTPKHLITATGQRVTLRCSPRSGDLSVYWYQQSLDQGLQFLIQYYNGEERAKGNILERFSAQQFPDLHSELNLSSLELGDSALYFCASSLRQGAETQYFGPGTRLLVL.

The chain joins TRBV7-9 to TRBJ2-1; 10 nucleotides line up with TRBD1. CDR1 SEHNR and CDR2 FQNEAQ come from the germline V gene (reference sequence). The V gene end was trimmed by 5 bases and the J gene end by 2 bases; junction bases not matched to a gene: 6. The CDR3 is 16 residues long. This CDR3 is CASSRWDRGTYNEQFF. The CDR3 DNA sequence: TGTGCCAGCAGCAGATGGGACAGGGGTACCTACAATGAGCAGTTCTTC.

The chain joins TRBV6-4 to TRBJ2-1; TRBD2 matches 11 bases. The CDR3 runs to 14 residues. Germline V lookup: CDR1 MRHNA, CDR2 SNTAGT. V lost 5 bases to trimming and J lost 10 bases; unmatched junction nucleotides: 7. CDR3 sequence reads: CASSLLAGEGEQFF. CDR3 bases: TGTGCCAGCAGTTTACTAGCGGGAGAAGGGGAGCAGTTCTTC.

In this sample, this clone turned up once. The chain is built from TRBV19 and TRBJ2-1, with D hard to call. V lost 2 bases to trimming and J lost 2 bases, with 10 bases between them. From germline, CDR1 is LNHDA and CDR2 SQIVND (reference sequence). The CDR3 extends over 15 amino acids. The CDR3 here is CASSIISRPYNEQFF. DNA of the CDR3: TGTGCCAGTAGTATAATTAGCAGACCCTACAATGAGCAGTTCTTC.

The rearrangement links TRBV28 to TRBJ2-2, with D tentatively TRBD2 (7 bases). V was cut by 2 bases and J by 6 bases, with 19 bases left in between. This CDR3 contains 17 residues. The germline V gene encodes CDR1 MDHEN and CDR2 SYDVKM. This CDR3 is CASSLDFGGLSPGELFF. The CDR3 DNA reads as TGTGCCAGCAGTTTAGATTTCGGGGGGCTCTCACCCGGGGAGCTGTTTTTT.

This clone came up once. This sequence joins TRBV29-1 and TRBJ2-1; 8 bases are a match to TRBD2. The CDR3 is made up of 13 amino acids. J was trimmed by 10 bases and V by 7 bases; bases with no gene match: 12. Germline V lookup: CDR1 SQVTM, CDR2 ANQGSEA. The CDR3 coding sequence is TGCAGCGCAAGCGGGAGTGGGGATAGGGAGCAGTTCTTC. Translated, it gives CSASGSGDREQFF.

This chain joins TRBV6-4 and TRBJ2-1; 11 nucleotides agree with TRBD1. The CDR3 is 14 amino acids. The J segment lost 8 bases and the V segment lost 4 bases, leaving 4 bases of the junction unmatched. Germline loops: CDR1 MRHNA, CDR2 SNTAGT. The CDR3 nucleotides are TGTGCCAGCAGTGGGACAGGGGGCGCAGATGAGCAGTTCTTC. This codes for CASSGTGGADEQFF.

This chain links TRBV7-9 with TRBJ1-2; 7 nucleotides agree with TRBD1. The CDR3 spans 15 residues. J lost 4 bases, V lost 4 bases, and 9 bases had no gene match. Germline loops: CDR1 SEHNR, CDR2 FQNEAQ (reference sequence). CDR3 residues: CASSWDTGVTYGYTF. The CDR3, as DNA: TGTGCCAGCAGCTGGGACACAGGGGTCACCTATGGCTACACCTTC.

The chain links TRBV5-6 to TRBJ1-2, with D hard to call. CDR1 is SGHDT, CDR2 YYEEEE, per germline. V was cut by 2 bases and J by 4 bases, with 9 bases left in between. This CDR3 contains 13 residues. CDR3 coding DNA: TGTGCCAGCAGCTTATCAGGAACCTATGGCTACACCTTC. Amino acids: CASSLSGTYGYTF. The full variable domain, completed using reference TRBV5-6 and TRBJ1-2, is DAGVTQSPTHLIKTRGQQVTLRCSPKSGHDTVSWYQQALGQGPQFIFQYYEEEERQRGNFPDRFSGHQFPNYSSELNVNALLLGDSALYLCASSLSGTYGYTFGSGTRLTVV.

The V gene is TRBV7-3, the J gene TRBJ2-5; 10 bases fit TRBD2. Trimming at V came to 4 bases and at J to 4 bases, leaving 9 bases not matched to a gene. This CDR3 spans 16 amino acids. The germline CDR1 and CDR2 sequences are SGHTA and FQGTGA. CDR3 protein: CASSSSSGSSLETQYF. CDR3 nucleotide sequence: TGTGCCAGCAGCTCGTCTAGCGGGAGTTCCTTAGAGACCCAGTACTTC.

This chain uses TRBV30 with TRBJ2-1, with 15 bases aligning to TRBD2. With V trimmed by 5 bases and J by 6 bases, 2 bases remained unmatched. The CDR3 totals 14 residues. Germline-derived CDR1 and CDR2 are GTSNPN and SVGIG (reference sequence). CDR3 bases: TGTGCCTGGGGACTAGCGGGAGGGCCCAATGAGCAGTTCTTC. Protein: CAWGLAGGPNEQFF.

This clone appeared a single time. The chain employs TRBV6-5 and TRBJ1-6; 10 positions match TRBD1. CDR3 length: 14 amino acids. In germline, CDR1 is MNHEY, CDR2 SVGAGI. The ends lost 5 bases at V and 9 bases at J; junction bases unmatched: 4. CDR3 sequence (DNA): TGTGCCAGCAGTACCGGGACAGGGGTTTCACCCCTCCACTTT. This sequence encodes CASSTGTGVSPLHF.

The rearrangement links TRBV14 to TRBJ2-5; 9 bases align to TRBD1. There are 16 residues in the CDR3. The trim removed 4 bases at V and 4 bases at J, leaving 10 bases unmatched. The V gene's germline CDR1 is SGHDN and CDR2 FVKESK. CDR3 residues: CASSPGVRTGVETQYF. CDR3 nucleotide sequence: TGTGCCAGCAGCCCAGGCGTCAGGACAGGGGTAGAGACCCAGTACTTC.